A single sample is the source of the 4 T cell receptor beta chains below, sequenced in a study of beta chain features in type 1 diabetes (dated 2018 in TCRdb). Receptor amplification or capture employed the immunoSEQ multiplex PCR assay. All of the isolated RNA was reverse transcribed with the High Capacity cDNA Reverse Transcription Kit, so expressed TCRB transcripts were sequenced. Sourced from immuneACCESS, this table was stored by TCRdb with only in-frame sequences that have V and J called. A share of the clones is absent; for the studies checked, an unresolved V gene accounts for under half, and the remainder has no known explanation. The sample table holds about 320,000 clones, of which approximately 15% were seen once. The top ten hold 6.7% of the sample. The sequencing input was central memory CD4+ T cells from blood. Source of these receptors: a young man in good health.

The sample holds a few counts of this clone. This chain connects TRBV5-1 to TRBJ2-3; perhaps TRBD2 as D (6 bases). The CDR3 is 15 amino acids. Germline V CDR1 and CDR2: SGHRS, YFSETQ. Trimming took off 4 bases at V and 2 bases at J, with 14 bases between the two ends. CDR3: CASSPQAGFTDTQYF. CDR3 coding DNA: TGCGCCAGCAGCCCCCAGGCGGGGTTCACAGATACGCAGTATTTT.

V usage is TRBV4-3 and J usage is TRBJ2-3; D is undetermined. Deletions cut 0 bases from V and 4 bases from J, with 8 bases between. This CDR3 is 14 amino acids long. From germline, CDR1 is LGHNA and CDR2 YSLEER. CDR3 in DNA: TGCGCCAGCAGCCAAGATTCGATGCCAGATACGCAGTATTTT. It specifies CASSQDSMPDTQYF.

This clone was detected only a few times. This chain uses TRBV6-1 with TRBJ2-7; no clear D. Trimming pared 7 bases from V and 4 bases from J, leaving 20 bases between. Germline V CDR1 and CDR2: MNHNS, SASEGT. The CDR3 sequence is 15 residues long. The DNA for the CDR3 is TGTGCCAGCATGGGCAGCCCAGCCCTAATTTACGAGCAGTACTTC. It encodes CASMGSPALIYEQYF.

This clone occurred many times. This rearrangement joins TRBV6-6 to TRBJ1-2; D is possibly TRBD1 (5 bases). V dropped 5 bases and J dropped 8 bases, with 15 bases sitting between them. Per the germline V gene, CDR1 is MNHNY and CDR2 is SVGAGI (reference sequence). This CDR3 is built from 13 residues. CDR3 residues: CASSQGGLRGYTF. The DNA for the CDR3 is TGTGCCAGCAGTCAGGGCGGCTTGCGAGGCTACACCTTC.